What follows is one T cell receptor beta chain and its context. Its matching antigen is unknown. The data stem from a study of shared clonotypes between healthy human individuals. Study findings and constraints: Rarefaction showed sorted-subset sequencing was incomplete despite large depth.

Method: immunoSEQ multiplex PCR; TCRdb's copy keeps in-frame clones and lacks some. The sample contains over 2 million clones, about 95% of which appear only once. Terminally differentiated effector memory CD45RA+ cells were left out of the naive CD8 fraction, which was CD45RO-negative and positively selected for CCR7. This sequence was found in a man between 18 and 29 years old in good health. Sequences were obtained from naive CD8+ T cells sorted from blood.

The CDR3 sequence: CASSSGPGYPPGNTIYF. CDR3 bases: TGTGCCAGCAGTTCGGGACCAGGGTATCCTCCTGGAAACACCATATATTTT. The chain combines TRBV27 with TRBJ1-3, with D tentatively TRBD1 (5 bases). Germline CDR1 and CDR2: MNHEY and SMNVEV (reference sequence). This CDR3 region has 17 residues. The V gene lost 4 bases and the J gene lost 2 bases, with 18 bases spanning the gap.